This T cell receptor (beta chain) was recovered during a study of CD8 T cells in ankylosing spondylitis. Study-level results: A TCR beta motif of about 8 highly homologous variants appeared characteristic of ankylosing spondylitis blood.

Worth noting for this clonotype: As yet, its antigen is unknown.

TCR beta libraries were made by quantitative 5'-RACE with molecular barcodes. TCRdb recomputed calls from the 5' RACE reads with MiXCR, one row per CDR3 protein. The table includes 100,000 to 150,000 distinct CDR3 sequences, roughly 17% detected once. Germline assignment: CDR1 SGHKS and CDR2 YYEKEE (reference sequence). The CDR3 runs 16 residues. Trimming shortened V by 2 bases and J by 2 bases, and 13 bases separated the two germline ends. Sequences were obtained from blood, either unsorted or a sorted T cell fraction (not recorded which). The gene calls are TRBV5-5 and TRBJ2-2; a possible D gene is TRBD1 (5 bases). The receptor was derived from a male donor with ankylosing spondylitis. CDR3 loop: CASSFGYGANTGELFF. The DNA of the CDR3 is TGTGCCAGCAGCTTTGGATATGGGGCCAACACCGGGGAGCTGTTTTTT.